This record looks at one T cell receptor (beta chain) sequence and its context. The sample originates from a study of blood T cell repertoires in COVID-19. Study summary: The cDNA or gDNA used as material had been derived from T cells, B-cell-depleted T cells, or PBMCs.

Repertoires were generated with immunoSEQ multiplex PCR, while TCRdb's copy carries only in-frame clones and drops some. The sample holds roughly 130,000 clones, 70% to 85% seen once. The sequencing sample was made of peripheral blood. The TCR was taken from an elderly woman with acute or convalescent COVID-19.

CDR3 in amino acids: CASSRAWGGDSGNTIYF. The CDR3 DNA follows: TGTGCCAGCAGCCGCGCATGGGGCGGGGACTCTGGAAACACCATATATTTT. The chain is built from TRBV11-2 and TRBJ1-3; D perhaps matches TRBD1 (5 bases). Germline assignment: CDR1 SGHAT and CDR2 FQNNGV. V lost 5 bases and J lost 0, with 17 bases in between. CDR3 length: 17 residues.